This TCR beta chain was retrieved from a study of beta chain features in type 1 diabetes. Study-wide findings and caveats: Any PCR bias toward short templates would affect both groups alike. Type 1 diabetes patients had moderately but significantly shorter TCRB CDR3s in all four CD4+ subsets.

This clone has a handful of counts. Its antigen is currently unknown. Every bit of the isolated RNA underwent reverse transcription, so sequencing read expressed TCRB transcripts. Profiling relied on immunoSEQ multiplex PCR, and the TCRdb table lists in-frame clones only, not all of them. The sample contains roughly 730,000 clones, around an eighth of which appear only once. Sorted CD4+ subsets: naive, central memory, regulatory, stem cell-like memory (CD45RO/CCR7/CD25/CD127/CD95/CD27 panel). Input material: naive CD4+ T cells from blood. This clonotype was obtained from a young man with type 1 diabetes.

The CDR3: CASRQNSPLHF. DNA for the CDR3: TGTGCCAGCAGGCAGAATTCACCCCTCCACTTT. V usage is TRBV2 and J usage is TRBJ1-6; the D is unclear. Germline values: CDR1 SNHLY, CDR2 FYNNEI. Trimming stripped 6 bases from V and 7 bases from J, with 4 bases between. The CDR3 sequence is 11 residues long.